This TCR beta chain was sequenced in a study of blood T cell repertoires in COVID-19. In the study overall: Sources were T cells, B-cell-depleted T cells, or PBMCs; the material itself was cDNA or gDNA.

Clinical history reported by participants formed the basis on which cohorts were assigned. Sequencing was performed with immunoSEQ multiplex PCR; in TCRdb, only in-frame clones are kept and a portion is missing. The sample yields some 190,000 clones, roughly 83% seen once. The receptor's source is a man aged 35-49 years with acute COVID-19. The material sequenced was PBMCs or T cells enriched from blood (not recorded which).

In DNA, the CDR3 is TGTGCCAGTAGTACCGGGACAGGGGTCAAGGGCTACACCTTC. Protein: CASSTGTGVKGYTF. The genes are TRBV19 and TRBJ1-2; 10 bases line up with TRBD1. The V gene end was trimmed by 4 bases and the J gene end by 8 bases; junction bases not matched to a gene: 7. The CDR3 runs 14 residues. Germline V gene data show CDR1 as LNHDA and CDR2 as SQIVND (reference sequence).